This T cell receptor beta chain is from a study of blood T cells in healthy people across ages (dated by TCRdb to between 2014 and 2017). Regarding the study in general: In model experiments, roughly one uniquely barcoded TCR beta cDNA molecule per two T cells was captured by template switching. The donors were divided into four age groups: young (average approximately 16 years), middle-aged (about 40), aged (roughly 60) and long-lived (roughly 86). To track age-related changes in TCR beta repertoire diversity, the study relied on deep sequencing normalized with unique cDNA molecular identifiers. To avoid experimental bias, donors of different ages were distributed randomly across sequencing lanes. Using the same blood draw, the study looked at two additional independent replicas of 1 million unique cDNA reads for two donors, one aged 18 to 30 and the other aged 80 or older. Overall study results and their limits: As age increased, observed TCR beta diversity per million T cells dropped in a roughly linear way, and a significant reduction was already evident by age about 40. Estimates of total diversity based on one million sequenced T cells were regarded as lower bounds and as underestimates. Compared with the aged group, the long-lived group had more naive CD4+ T cells, fewer expanded clones and increased TCR diversity, a pattern suggesting age selection. Donor CMV infection status was unknown, potentially confounding age-related changes in expanded clonotypes. Conclusive comparison of naive and antigen-experienced compartments was prevented by the profiling of bulk unsorted PBMCs. There was a strong correlation between observed TCR beta diversity and the percentage of naive T cells measured by flow cytometry.

The donors were some 39 Caucasian individuals from Russia, aged roughly 6 to 100 years, who were systemically healthy. Each donor gave 9 to 10 milliliters of peripheral blood, collected into EDTA-treated Vacutainer tubes. Ficoll-Paque density-gradient centrifugation was used to isolate PBMCs, with at least 7 million obtained per sample. Trizol reagent was used to extract total RNA from the PBMCs, yielding at least 5.5 micrograms per sample. For every donor, flow cytometry on a PBMC aliquot measured the percentage of naive CD45RAhigh/CD27high T cells. In the case of this clonotype: Its antigen remains undetermined. There are no base qualities to consult, and no much larger clone falls within one base.

The CDR3 goes from the cysteine to the phenylalanine over 17 residues. The entry retains the CDR3 DNA only, 51 bases that are in frame from base 1. For this chain, trimming is 2 bases at the V end and 4 bases at the J end, and the number of junction bases without a gene match is 11. Reading the germline V gene gives CDR1 SGHTA and CDR2 FQGNSA. The library was obtained by 5' RACE. TCRdb records Illumina HiSeq 2500 as the sequencer. A second PCR of about 7 to 12 cycles was run with a J-beta primer mix and a sample-barcoded 5' primer. A template-switch 5' adaptor carrying 12 random nucleotides introduced a unique molecular identifier onto each TCR beta cDNA molecule. At least 2.5 million CDR3-containing paired-end reads were obtained from each sample. First-strand cDNA synthesis was performed from all RNA using the Mint cDNA synthesis kit, with priming by a TRBC-specific oligonucleotide. Following uracil-DNA glycosylase treatment, all cDNA underwent a first 18-cycle PCR with the universal primers M1SS and BC2_uni_R. For the original study's pipeline: For normalization, 1 million high-quality reads, each with a distinct molecular identifier, were randomly selected from each sample. Instead of being binned into consensus sequences, reads that shared molecular identifiers were thrown out. MiTCR, set to a Q25 quality threshold and the strictest error-elimination algorithm, was used for CDR3 identification, clonotype clustering and error correction. A nonparametric unseen species model using Euler transformation provided a lower-bound estimate of total TCR beta diversity. Clones were called with MiXCR by TCRdb after fastp trimmed the public reads at Q25, and only in-frame beta chains were retained. Every entry covers one CDR3 protein and lists the most common genes and DNA from its rows. For this entry, the V and J calls and clone size follow TCRdb and not the study's own pipeline. The sample profile shows about 570,000 distinct CDR3 sequences; 27% of them were found once. The ten largest make up about a fifth of the sample.

The clonotype originates from a woman aged 70-85 years in good health. This sequence uses TRBV7-2 and TRBJ2-5, with 9 bases in between that match TRBD2. Sequenced sample: blood. The base sequence is TGTGCCAGCAGCTTAATCCGGGCGGGGGGGCATGGAGAGACCCAGTACTTC. The encoded protein is CASSLIRAGGHGETQYF.